A single sample is the source of the 5 T cell receptor beta chains below, sequenced in a study of OX40 agonist ivuxolimab in advanced cancers. Sequencing was performed with immunoSEQ multiplex PCR; in TCRdb, only in-frame clones are kept and a portion is missing. The table records about 49,000 clones, about four fifths of them present only once. The material was CD4+ or CD8+ T cells sorted from blood, obtained in a trial of the OX40 agonist ivuxolimab. The receptor source for this set is an adult with an advanced solid tumor such as melanoma, head and neck, liver or kidney cancer.

DNA of the CDR3: TGTGCCAGCAGCTTAGAACTAGTATACGAGCAGTACTTC. It specifies CASSLELVYEQYF. V is TRBV7-8 and J is TRBJ2-7, with a weak D call TRBD2 (5 bases). The CDR3 consists of 13 residues. Trimming removed 1 base at V and 4 bases at J, with 8 bases between. Germline CDR1 reads SGHVS; CDR2 reads FQNEAQ.

CDR3 region: CASSLRGGVGTGELFF. The CDR3 DNA reads TGTGCCAGCAGCCTCCGTGGAGGGGTAGGCACCGGGGAGCTGTTTTTT. The genes are TRBV28 and TRBJ2-2; D may be TRBD2 (6 bases). The CDR3 has 16 amino acids. CDR1 MDHEN and CDR2 SYDVKM come from the germline V gene. Trimming cost V 6 bases and J 4 bases, with 18 bases left between them. Full variable domain (remainder filled in from reference TRBV28 and TRBJ2-2): DVKVTQSSRYLVKRTGEKVFLECVQDMDHENMFWYRQDPGLGLRLIYFSYDVKMKEKGDIPEGYSVSREKKERFSLILESASTNQTSMYLCASSLRGGVGTGELFFGEGSRLTVL.

This clone was counted between two and nine times. This chain joins TRBV9 and TRBJ2-1, with 10 positions matching TRBD2. The CDR3 is 13 residues long. Trimming at V came to 10 bases and at J to 3 bases, leaving 4 bases not matched to a gene. Looked up from germline, CDR1 is SGDLS and CDR2 is YYNGEE. This CDR3 is CASTSGVYNEQFF. The CDR3 region has the DNA TGTGCCTCTACTAGCGGGGTCTACAATGAGCAGTTCTTC. The complete variable domain, with remaining parts taken from reference TRBV9 and TRBJ2-1, reads DSGVTQTPKHLITATGQRVTLRCSPRSGDLSVYWYQQSLDQGLQFLIQYYNGEERAKGNILERFSAQQFPDLHSELNLSSLELGDSALYFCASTSGVYNEQFFGPGTRLTVL.

This clone was counted once. The chain is built from TRBV19 and TRBJ2-1; maybe TRBD1 (6 bases). The CDR3 is made up of 14 amino acids. Trimming took 11 bases from V and 4 from J, leaving 18 bases between them. CDR1 is LNHDA and CDR2 is SQIVND in the germline V gene (reference sequence). CDR3 loop: CASELGAGYNEQFF. As DNA, the CDR3 is TGTGCCTCTGAACTGGGGGCTGGGTACAATGAGCAGTTCTTC.

J is TRBJ2-7 and V is TRBV18; D remains ambiguous. The CDR3 is made up of 13 amino acids. Germline V gene data show CDR1 as KGHSH and CDR2 as LQKENI. Trimming shortened V by 0 bases and J by 4 bases, and 7 bases separated the two germline ends. CDR3 coding DNA: TGTGCCAGCTCACCACCCGATTCGTACGAGCAGTACGTC. Protein product: CASSPPDSYEQYV.